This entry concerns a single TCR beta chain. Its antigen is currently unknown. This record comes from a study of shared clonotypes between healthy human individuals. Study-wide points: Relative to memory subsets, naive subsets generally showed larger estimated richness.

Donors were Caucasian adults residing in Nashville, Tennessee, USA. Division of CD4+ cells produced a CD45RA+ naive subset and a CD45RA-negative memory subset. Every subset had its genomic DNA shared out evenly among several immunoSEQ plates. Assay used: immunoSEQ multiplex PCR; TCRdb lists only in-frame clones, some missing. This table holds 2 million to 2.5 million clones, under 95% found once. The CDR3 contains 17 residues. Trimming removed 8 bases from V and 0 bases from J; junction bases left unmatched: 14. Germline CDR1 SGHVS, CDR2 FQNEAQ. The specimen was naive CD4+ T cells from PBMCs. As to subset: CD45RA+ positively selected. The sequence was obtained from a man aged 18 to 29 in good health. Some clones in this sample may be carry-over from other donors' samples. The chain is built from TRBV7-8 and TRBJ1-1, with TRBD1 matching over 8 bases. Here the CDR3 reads CASFSPIGQGLNTEAFF. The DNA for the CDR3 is TGTGCCAGCTTCAGCCCCATAGGACAGGGTCTGAACACTGAAGCTTTCTTT.